A single sample is the source of the 20 T cell receptor beta chains below, sequenced in a study of T cells in Graves' hyperthyroidism and ophthalmopathy. TCR beta CDR3 regions were amplified from RNA transcripts. The HTBI primer set drove a first-round RT-PCR of the TCR CDR3. TCRdb re-called the multiplex PCR reads with MiXCR, one entry per CDR3 protein. The table includes 300,000 or so distinct CDR3 sequences, 20% to 25% detected once. Sample: blood. The origin of the receptors is a woman aged 50 to 65 with Graves' hyperthyroidism.

The table lists this clonotype with a few counts. J is TRBJ1-2 and V is TRBV6-1; D is unclear. Trimming stripped 1 base from V and 4 bases from J, with 13 bases between. The germline V gene has CDR1 MNHNS and CDR2 SASEGT. The length of the CDR3 is 15 residues. The DNA for the CDR3 is TGTGCCAGCAGTGAAGTCAGGCATGGATCCTATGGCTACACCTTC. Residues: CASSEVRHGSYGYTF.

Comments on this clonotype: At one end the junction does not follow the germline gene, possibly because of a read error. The rearrangement uses TRBV19 and TRBJ2-5; TRBD2 is a possible D gene (5 bases). The length of the CDR3 is 13 residues. Germline V lookup: CDR1 LNHDA, CDR2 SQIVND (reference sequence). The CDR3 protein is CASSITSWETQHF. CDR3 bases: TGTGCCAGTAGTATTACCTCTTGGGAGACCCAGCACTTC.

This clonotype has ten or more counts. The rearrangement uses TRBV20-1 and TRBJ2-2; possible D gene TRBD1, 6 bases. Germline V lookup: CDR1 DFQATT, CDR2 SNEGSKA (reference sequence). There are 13 residues in the CDR3. Deletions cut 7 bases from V and 6 bases from J, with 15 bases between. The CDR3 here is CSVQGPLAGELFF. The CDR3 DNA sequence: TGCAGTGTCCAGGGGCCCTTGGCCGGGGAGCTGTTTTTT.

This clonotype occurred many times. The chain joins TRBV11-3 to TRBJ2-1; 8 nucleotides line up with TRBD2. The CDR3 covers 14 residues. V was pared by 10 bases and J by 2 bases, with 7 bases of the junction left unmatched. Germline CDR1 is SGHNT and CDR2 is YENEEA. CDR3 region: CATGPGRAYNEQFF. CDR3 DNA: TGTGCCACCGGCCCCGGGAGGGCCTACAATGAGCAGTTCTTC. Full variable domain (rest looked up from reference TRBV11-3 and TRBJ2-1): EAGVVQSPRYKIIEKKQPVAFWCNPISGHNTLYWYLQNLGQGPELLIRYENEEAVDDSQLPKDRFSAERLKGVDSTLKIQPAELGDSAVYLCATGPGRAYNEQFFGPGTRLTVL.

The sample holds many counts of this clonotype. The chain has TRBV12-3 or TRBV12-4 and TRBJ2-1, with D possibly being TRBD1 (6 bases). The V gene lost 1 base and the J gene lost 11 bases, with 18 bases spanning the gap. The CDR3 sequence is 15 residues long. The CDR3 DNA reads TGTGCCAGCAGTTTAGAGGGCCAGGGGTTATTTAAGCAGTTCTTC. Its translation is CASSLEGQGLFKQFF.

This clonotype was seen once. The J gene is TRBJ2-1, the V gene TRBV3-1; TRBD2 matches 7 bases. The CDR3 runs to 15 residues. V lost 1 base, J lost 8 bases, and 8 bases stayed unmatched. Germline CDR1 is LGHDT and CDR2 is YNNKEL (reference sequence). The CDR3 bases are TGTGCCAGCAGCCAAGGACTAGCAATCAGCTATGAGCAGTTCTTC. Translating gives CASSQGLAISYEQFF.

This clonotype occurred many times. The chain combines TRBV5-5 with TRBJ2-7; D possibly corresponds to TRBD2 (7 bases). Trimming cost V 4 bases and J 2 bases, with 13 bases left between them. Per germline, CDR1 SGHKS and CDR2 YYEKEE (reference sequence). This CDR3 has 14 amino acids. The CDR3 DNA is TGTGCCAGCAGCCGCGGGGGCACCGCCTACGAGCAGTACTTC. Translation gives CASSRGGTAYEQYF.

This chain connects TRBV11-2 to TRBJ1-3; D might be TRBD1 (5 bases). This CDR3 comprises 15 residues. Trimming pared 5 bases from V and 6 bases from J, leaving 17 bases between. CDR1 and CDR2 from the germline V gene are SGHAT and FQNNGV. The CDR3: CASSASSGAKNTIYF. CDR3 sequence (DNA): TGTGCCAGCAGCGCCAGCTCCGGGGCGAAAAACACCATATATTTT.

This clonotype was counted at least ten times. This chain joins TRBV10-3 and TRBJ2-6; 10 bases are a match to TRBD2. V shed 4 bases and J 2 bases; nucleotides not matched to a gene: 2. The CDR3 totals 16 residues. Germline CDR1 ENHRY, CDR2 SYGVKD. The CDR3 sequence: CAISGLAGTGANVLTF. The CDR3 coding sequence is TGTGCCATCAGTGGACTAGCGGGCACTGGGGCCAACGTCCTGACTTTC.

The chain combines TRBV10-3 with TRBJ2-6; 11 positions agree with TRBD1. The CDR3 spans 15 residues. CDR1 ENHRY and CDR2 SYGVKD come from the germline V gene. Trimming removed 11 bases from V and 0 bases from J; junction bases left unmatched: 3. The CDR3 is CAVGQGASGANVLTF. CDR3 in DNA: TGTGCCGTCGGACAGGGGGCCTCTGGGGCCAACGTCCTGACTTTC.

This clonotype turned up a few times. The rearrangement uses TRBV20-1 and TRBJ1-5; TRBD1 might be the D (5 bases). CDR1 and CDR2 (germline): DFQATT, SNEGSKA (reference sequence). The CDR3 loop spans 15 amino acids. Between the trimmed V and J ends, which lost 4 bases and 7 bases, there was a span of 20 bases. The CDR3 DNA sequence: TGCAGTGCTAAGGCCGCTCCGGGGGGGGGGCAGCCCCAGCATTTT. It codes for CSAKAAPGGGQPQHF.

This clonotype was seen only a few times. This chain uses TRBV2 with TRBJ1-2; 7 bases are a match to TRBD1. Trimming took 5 bases from V and 4 from J; bases not matched to a gene: 13. Germline CDR1 reads SNHLY; CDR2 reads FYNNEI. The CDR3 contains 16 residues. For the CDR3, the DNA is TGTGCCAGCAGTCCGGGGACAGCTTCTGGTCTCTATGGCTACACCTTC. Translation gives CASSPGTASGLYGYTF.

In its sample, this clonotype was seen a few times. Here the CDR3 DNA reads TGTGCCAGCAGCCACACAGGGGACACCATATATTTT. This encodes CASSHTGDTIYF. The chain recombines TRBV3-1 with TRBJ1-3; 7 bases are shared with TRBD1. The length of the CDR3 is 12 residues. CDR1 and CDR2 (germline): LGHDT, YNNKEL (reference sequence). V dropped 3 bases and J dropped 8; count of bases not matched to a gene: 1.

The chain recombines TRBV5-4 with TRBJ2-1; 8 nucleotides align to TRBD1. Germline-derived CDR1 and CDR2 are SGHNT and YYREEE (reference sequence). CDR3 size: 14 residues. Losses at the gene ends were 0 bases for V and 9 bases for J; bases not matched to a gene: 5. The CDR3 protein is CASSLGRGLGEQFF. The CDR3 DNA reads as TGTGCCAGCAGCTTGGGCAGGGGGCTCGGTGAGCAGTTCTTC.

This clonotype has ten or more counts. The V and J genes are TRBV29-1 and TRBJ2-5; 8 nucleotides agree with TRBD2. This CDR3 region has 17 residues. The germline CDR1 and CDR2 sequences are SQVTM and ANQGSEA. V was clipped by 6 bases and J by 9 bases; unmatched bases: 24. CDR3: CSVKVRDKKLGAGAQYF. In nucleotides, the CDR3 is TGCAGCGTCAAGGTCCGGGACAAAAAGCTCGGAGCGGGGGCCCAGTACTTC.

The sample holds many counts of this clonotype. The gene calls are TRBV6-1 and TRBJ1-5; possible D gene TRBD1, 6 bases. The CDR3 length is 12 residues. Germline lookup yields CDR1 MNHNS and CDR2 SASEGT. Trimming pared 7 bases from V and 4 bases from J, leaving 8 bases between. CDR3 nucleotide sequence: TGTGCCAGCAACAGGGTAAATCAGCCCCAGCATTTT. This encodes CASNRVNQPQHF.

The chain joins TRBV20-1 to TRBJ2-3; the match to TRBD2 covers 16 bases. The CDR3 is 16 residues long. After removal of 6 bases from V and 5 bases from J, the junction contained 8 bases not matched to a gene. Germline V lookup: CDR1 DFQATT, CDR2 SNEGSKA (reference sequence). CDR3 loop: CSAAGTSGRGVDTQYF. As DNA, the CDR3 is TGCAGTGCGGCCGGGACTAGCGGGAGGGGTGTAGATACGCAGTATTTT.

This clonotype was seen many times. The chain carries TRBV3-1 and TRBJ1-2; D gene uncertain. Germline V CDR1 and CDR2: LGHDT, YNNKEL (reference sequence). V lost 5 bases and J 5 bases, leaving 9 bases between the germline ends. This CDR3 region has 12 residues. This chain's CDR3 is CASSRTEYGYTF. The CDR3 DNA reads as TGTGCCAGCAGCAGGACGGAGTATGGCTACACCTTC.

The CDR3 DNA reads as TGTGCCAGCAGCCAATTCGGCGGGGCGAGCTCCTACGAGCAGTACTTC. Translated: CASSQFGGASSYEQYF. The chain links TRBV3-1 to TRBJ2-7; a possible D gene is TRBD2 (6 bases). Germline CDR1 LGHDT, CDR2 YNNKEL (reference sequence). Trimming took 2 bases from V and 0 from J, leaving 14 bases between them. The CDR3 runs to 16 residues.

This clonotype was found many times. The chain recombines TRBV5-8 with TRBJ2-1; D remains ambiguous. Germline values: CDR1 SGHTS, CDR2 YDEGEE. Trimming shortened V by 4 bases and J by 9 bases, and 8 bases separated the two germline ends. CDR3 length: 11 amino acids. CDR3 DNA: TGTGCCAGCAGCGTCCTGGTTGAGCAGTTCTTC. Amino acid sequence: CASSVLVEQFF.